The 9 T cell receptor beta chains in this list originate from one sample, sequenced in a study of T-cell reconstitution after alpha-beta-depleted transplantation in children. Molecular barcoding with unique molecular identifiers was used for the TCRbeta library. TCRdb reprocessed the PCR reads with MiXCR, giving one entry per CDR3 protein. The data hold more than 200,000 distinct CDR3 sequences, with roughly 24% observed a single time. Here the sequenced sample was PBMCs, taken before TCRalphabeta/CD19-depleted stem cell transplant. The source is a girl aged 2-9 years with Fanconi anemia, due to receive a stem cell transplant.

This clonotype occurred many times. V usage is TRBV27 and J usage is TRBJ2-5; no definite D call. Per germline, CDR1 MNHEY and CDR2 SMNVEV (reference sequence). V shed 3 bases and J shed 1 base, with 6 bases lying between them. The CDR3 runs 13 residues. The CDR3 nucleotides read TGTGCCAGCAGTTTCTCAGGCCAAGAGACCCAGTACTTC. This translates into CASSFSGQETQYF.

This chain connects TRBV28 to TRBJ2-7; 11 bases fit TRBD1. CDR3 size: 13 residues. V lost 4 bases and J lost 4; bases outside the gene matches: 0. CDR1 MDHEN and CDR2 SYDVKM come from the germline V gene. The CDR3 is CASSWDRGYEQYF. Here the CDR3 DNA reads TGTGCCAGCAGTTGGGACAGGGGGTACGAGCAGTACTTC.

This clonotype was counted many times. J is TRBJ2-5 and V is TRBV9; a possible D gene is TRBD2 (6 bases). Germline assignment: CDR1 SGDLS and CDR2 YYNGEE. Trimming left V 0 bases short and J 5 bases short, with 14 bases between. The CDR3 loop spans 15 amino acids. For the CDR3, the DNA is TGTGCCAGCAGCGTAGGGAGGGCTTCCGTTGAGACCCAGTACTTC. Translation: CASSVGRASVETQYF.

This clonotype was seen ten or more times. The DNA of the CDR3 is TGTGCCAGCAGTGGGACAGGGTCAAACATTCAGTACTTC. Residues: CASSGTGSNIQYF. The J gene is TRBJ2-4, the V gene TRBV12-3 or TRBV12-4; 9 nucleotides agree with TRBD1. CDR3 length equals 13 residues. The trim removed 5 bases at V and 6 bases at J, leaving 2 bases unmatched.

This clonotype was seen at least ten times. The chain uses TRBV20-1 and TRBJ2-5; D unresolved. This CDR3 spans 14 amino acids. The germline gives CDR1 DFQATT, CDR2 SNEGSKA (reference sequence). Trimming removed 3 bases at V and 0 bases at J, with 11 bases between. CDR3 loop: CSASQTRDQETQYF. The CDR3 DNA reads TGCAGTGCTAGCCAAACCCGGGACCAAGAGACCCAGTACTTC.

The table lists this clonotype with many counts. The V call is TRBV29-1, the J call TRBJ2-3; the D is unclear. V dropped 6 bases and J dropped 6 bases, with 10 bases sitting between them. Per the germline V gene, CDR1 is SQVTM and CDR2 is ANQGSEA. The CDR3 length is 11 residues. The DNA for the CDR3 is TGCAGCGTATTCACGTGGGATACGCAGTATTTT. It translates to CSVFTWDTQYF.

This clonotype was recorded once. V usage is TRBV5-4 and J usage is TRBJ2-2, with a tentative D call TRBD1 (6 bases). This CDR3 spans 15 amino acids. Germline CDR1 reads SGHNT; CDR2 reads YYREEE (reference sequence). Trimming took 9 bases from V and 0 from J, leaving 15 bases between them. The DNA for the CDR3 is TGTGCCATGAGCTTGGACAGATCGAACACCGGGGAGCTGTTTTTT. The encoded protein is CAMSLDRSNTGELFF.

This clonotype showed up just a few times. V and J are TRBV6-2 or TRBV6-3 and TRBJ2-7, with 9 bases matching TRBD1. The CDR3 totals 15 residues. Unmatched junction bases numbered 6, after V lost 4 bases and J lost 2 bases. Germline V gives CDR1 MNHEY, CDR2 SVGEGT. CDR3: CASSSRDRAPYEQYF. DNA of the CDR3: TGTGCCAGCAGTTCCAGGGACAGGGCCCCCTACGAGCAGTACTTC.

This clonotype occurred a few times. The chain uses TRBV6-5 and TRBJ2-7; 9 bases are shared with TRBD1. The CDR3 loop spans 14 amino acids. The V gene's germline CDR1 is MNHEY and CDR2 SVGAGI. V gave up 2 bases and J gave up 3 bases; unmatched junction bases: 2. The CDR3 DNA is TGTGCCAGCAGTTACCTGGGACAGGGCTACGAGCAGTACTTC. As protein: CASSYLGQGYEQYF.